These T cell receptor beta chains were read from a single sample in a study of CDR3 diversity in severe acne. One entry per CDR3 protein, called by TCRdb with MiXCR from the PCR reads. The sample holds around 94,000 distinct CDR3 sequences, 51% seen once. The sequencing sample was made of blood. These TCRs come from a male donor with acne. Each CDR3 is given with its conserved first and last residue. D genes are given only for firm matches. Expanded clones get a size class; other rows say once, few or many, or leave the size out.

.,TRBV12-3/TRBV12-4,.,TRBJ1-4,CASSLAWDLLNEKLFF,TGTGCCAGCAGTTTGGCGTGGGACCTTCTTAATGAAAAACTGTTTTTT
many,TRBV11-2,.,TRBJ2-5,CASSLDLDKRTQYF,TGTGCCAGCAGCTTAGACTTGGACAAAAGGACCCAGTACTTC
few,TRBV30,.,TRBJ1-5,CAWSVLGGRAQHF,TGTGCCTGGAGTGTACTAGGGGGAAGGGCCCAGCATTTT
.,TRBV14,.,TRBJ2-7,CASSQLGPKYEQYF,TGTGCCAGCAGCCAACTCGGGCCCAAATACGAGCAGTACTTC
many,TRBV7-9,TRBD2,TRBJ2-7,CASSHTGTSGTSRWEQYF,TGTGCCAGCAGCCACACGGGGACTAGCGGGACCTCGAGGTGGGAGCAGTACTTC
many,TRBV5-1,.,TRBJ2-1,CASSLEGEQFF,TGCGCCAGCAGCTTGGAAGGTGAGCAGTTCTTC
.,TRBV7-9,.,TRBJ2-2,CASNQGGGELFF,TGTGCCAGCAACCAGGGGGGCGGGGAGCTGTTTTTT
.,TRBV6-6,TRBD2,TRBJ2-1,CASSHKTSGKKNSYNEQFF,TGTGCCAGCAGTCATAAGACTAGCGGGAAAAAAAACTCCTACAATGAGCAGTTCTTC
.,TRBV6-5,TRBD1,TRBJ1-2,CASSYPGGTGEFPATTDYGYTF,TGTGCCAGCAGTTACCCGGGTGGGACAGGAGAATTTCCGGCAACAACAGACTATGGCTACACCTTC
.,TRBV28,.,TRBJ1-2,CASSPAALQGRGGGYTF,TGTGCCAGCAGTCCCGCCGCCTTACAGGGCCGGGGGGGGGGCTACACCTTC
.,TRBV10-3,.,TRBJ2-6,CAISGSTDWANVLTF,TGTGCCATCAGTGGCTCGACAGACTGGGCCAACGTCCTGACCTTC
.,TRBV6-1,.,TRBJ1-1,CASTGTEAFF,TGTGCCAGCACAGGGACTGAAGCTTTCTTT
few,TRBV12-3/TRBV12-4,.,TRBJ2-2,CASSLLSGELFF,TGTGCCAGCAGTTTATTGTCCGGGGAGCTGTTTTTT
.,TRBV7-9,.,TRBJ1-5,CASSSDGDSNQPQHF,TGTGCCAGCAGCAGCGACGGCGATAGCAATCAGCCCCAGCATTTT
.,TRBV20-1,TRBD2,TRBJ2-1,CSALTGGSYNEQFF,TGCAGTGCACTAACGGGAGGCTCCTACAATGAGCAGTTCTTC
.,TRBV15,TRBD2,TRBJ2-6,CATSGLAGEKANVLTF,TGTGCCACCAGCGGACTAGCGGGAGAGAAGGCCAACGTCCTGACTTTC
.,TRBV20-1,TRBD2,TRBJ2-1,CSASDGGRSNNEQFF,TGCAGTGCATCAGACGGCGGGAGGTCCAACAATGAGCAGTTCTTC
.,TRBV7-9,.,TRBJ1-6,CASSPTTGSPLHF,TGTGCCAGCAGCCCAACGACAGGTTCACCCCTCCACTTT
.,TRBV24-1,TRBD1,TRBJ2-7,CATSDRRQGQAYEQYF,TGTGCCACCAGTGATCGACGCCAGGGACAGGCCTACGAGCAGTACTTC
few,TRBV6-6,.,TRBJ2-5,CASTDGETQYF,TGTGCCAGCACGGACGGGGAGACCCAGTACTTC
.,TRBV7-9,.,TRBJ1-1,CASSPKGPPVTEAFF,TGTGCCAGCAGCCCCAAGGGACCGCCTGTCACTGAAGCTTTCTTT
.,TRBV7-8,TRBD2,TRBJ2-7,CASSPRTSASYEQYF,TGTGCCAGCAGCCCCCGGACTAGCGCTTCCTACGAGCAGTACTTC
.,TRBV6-2/TRBV6-3,TRBD2,TRBJ2-2,CASSQPSGKANTGELFF,TGTGCCAGCAGCCAGCCGAGCGGGAAAGCGAACACCGGGGAGCTGTTTTTT
.,TRBV20-1,TRBD2,TRBJ2-1,CSALTGTAGGSWEQFF,TGCAGTGCCCTAACCGGGACAGCGGGAGGGTCGTGGGAGCAGTTCTTC
.,TRBV2,.,TRBJ1-5,CASSYGVDRTYNQPQHF,TGTGCCAGCAGTTACGGGGTTGACAGGACGTACAATCAGCCCCAGCATTTT
.,TRBV6-1,TRBD1,TRBJ2-6,CASQRGPGANVLTF,TGTGCCAGTCAAAGGGGGCCAGGGGCCAACGTCCTGACTTTC
.,TRBV19,.,TRBJ2-3,CASNPREPRTDTQYF,TGTGCCAGTAATCCGAGGGAGCCCCGCACAGATACGCAGTATTTT
.,TRBV25-1,.,TRBJ2-5,CASSPLGGPQETQYF,TGTGCCAGCAGTCCCCTCGGGGGCCCCCAAGAGACCCAGTACTTC
many,TRBV12-3/TRBV12-4,TRBD2,TRBJ2-5,CASSGEGRTQYF,TGTGCCAGCAGTGGGGAGGGACGGACCCAGTACTTC
.,TRBV10-3,TRBD2,TRBJ2-6,CAISGLAGGSSGANVLTF,TGTGCCATCAGCGGACTAGCGGGAGGTAGCTCTGGGGCCAACGTCCTGACTTTC
few,TRBV7-8,.,TRBJ1-1,CASSSPRTGTTPFMNTEAFF,TGTGCCAGCAGCTCCCCCCGGACCGGGACAACTCCGTTCATGAACACTGAAGCTTTCTTT
.,TRBV20-1,TRBD1,TRBJ2-1,CSARSDRDYEQFF,TGCAGTGCTAGGTCGGACAGGGACTATGAGCAGTTCTTC
.,TRBV7-2,.,TRBJ2-1,CASSFYICSVARPSSYNEQFF,.
medium-sized,TRBV12-3/TRBV12-4,.,TRBJ2-1,CASSSGNTGWEQFF,TGTGCCAGCAGTTCAGGGAACACGGGTTGGGAGCAGTTCTTC
.,TRBV7-8,TRBD2,TRBJ2-7,CASSLNGLAGGSYEQYF,TGTGCCAGCTCACTCAACGGGCTAGCGGGGGGCTCCTACGAGCAGTACTTC
few,TRBV11-3,.,TRBJ2-6,CASSLARIANVLTF,TGTGCCAGCAGCTTAGCAAGAATAGCCAACGTCCTGACTTTC
.,TRBV5-6,.,TRBJ1-2,CASSLDVANYGYTF,TGTGCCAGCAGCTTGGACGTCGCTAACTATGGCTACACCTTC
few,TRBV6-5,.,TRBJ1-3,CASSLGNTIYF,TGTGCCAGCAGCCTGGGAAACACCATATATTTT
.,TRBV29-1,TRBD2,TRBJ2-3,CSVGTSGRATDTQYF,TGCAGCGTGGGGACTAGCGGGAGGGCCACAGATACGCAGTATTTT
.,TRBV10-3,.,TRBJ2-1,CAISDSRGEQFF,TGTGCCATCAGTGATTCAAGGGGGGAGCAGTTCTTC
many,TRBV11-2,.,TRBJ1-6,CASSLGKGNSPLHF,TGTGCCAGCAGCTTAGGAAAAGGCAATTCACCCCTCCACTTT
.,TRBV4-3,.,TRBJ1-1,CASSQEWGGSNTEAFF,TGCGCCAGCAGCCAAGAGTGGGGCGGTTCGAACACTGAAGCTTTCTTT
many,TRBV24-1,TRBD2,TRBJ2-1,CATSASGSGNEQFF,TGTGCCACCAGTGCTAGCGGGAGTGGCAATGAGCAGTTCTTC
.,TRBV20-1,TRBD1,TRBJ1-3,CSAGTGTGNTIYF,TGCAGTGCTGGGACAGGGACTGGAAACACCATATATTTT
many,TRBV7-3,.,TRBJ2-3,CASSLGHTDTQYF,TGTGCCAGCAGCTTAGGCCACACAGATACGCAGTATTTT
once,TRBV10-3,TRBD2,TRBJ2-3,CASWTSGQSTDTQYF,TGTGCCAGCTGGACTAGCGGACAGAGCACAGATACGCAGTATTTT
.,TRBV4-3,TRBD1,TRBJ1-6,CASSLESGTADNSPLHF,TGCGCCAGCAGCCTAGAATCCGGGACAGCGGATAATTCACCCCTCCACTTT
.,TRBV6-1,TRBD2,TRBJ2-7,CASWLGTGGF,TGTGCCAGCTGGCTGGGGACCGGGGGGTTC